What follows are 18 T cell receptor beta chains derived from one specimen sequenced in a study of OX40 agonist ivuxolimab in advanced cancers. Repertoires were generated with immunoSEQ multiplex PCR, while TCRdb's copy carries only in-frame clones and drops some. The data show fewer than 85,000 clones, 92% seen once. The sequencing used CD4+ or CD8+ T cells sorted from blood, collected in a trial of the OX40 agonist ivuxolimab. The receptors were sampled from an adult with an advanced solid tumor such as melanoma, head and neck, liver or kidney cancer.

The chain uses TRBV2 and TRBJ2-2, with D tentatively TRBD2 (5 bases). V dropped 7 bases and J dropped 7 bases, with 7 bases sitting between them. This CDR3 is built from 11 residues. CDR1 and CDR2 from the germline V gene are SNHLY and FYNNEI. The CDR3 sequence is CASTEGGELFF. CDR3 DNA sequence: TGTGCCAGCACCGAGGGCGGGGAGCTGTTTTTT.

This chain connects TRBV5-1 to TRBJ2-7; the D call may be TRBD1 or TRBD2 (5 bases each). The CDR3 consists of 14 residues. The germline CDR1 and CDR2 sequences are SGHRS and YFSETQ. With 2 bases removed from V and 4 bases from J, the gap between germline ends came to 13 bases. The CDR3 sequence is CASSLGIGEYEQYF. Written as DNA, the CDR3 is TGCGCCAGCAGCTTAGGCATAGGGGAGTACGAGCAGTACTTC.

The chain carries TRBV9 and TRBJ2-5, with D perhaps matching TRBD2 (5 bases). This CDR3 has 12 residues. Trimming shortened V by 3 bases and J by 7 bases, and 10 bases separated the two germline ends. Germline V gene lookup returns CDR1 SGDLS and CDR2 YYNGEE. CDR3 coding DNA: TGTGCCAGCAGCGGACTCGAGGGGACCCAGTACTTC. Amino acids: CASSGLEGTQYF.

This chain links TRBV7-6 with TRBJ2-7, with 7 bases lining up with TRBD2. Trimming removed 5 bases from V and 1 base from J; junction bases left unmatched: 11. CDR1 is SGHVS, CDR2 FNYEAQ, per germline. This CDR3 is built from 16 residues. The CDR3 protein is CASSPLRTRESYEQYF. CDR3 coding DNA: TGTGCCAGCAGCCCCCTGAGGACTAGGGAGTCCTACGAGCAGTACTTC.

About this clone: At one boundary the junction diverges from the germline segment, which might be a read error. The chain recombines TRBV7-9 with TRBJ2-3, with 12 bases aligning to TRBD2. CDR1 and CDR2 from the germline V gene are SEHNR and FQNEAQ (reference sequence). CDR3 length: 15 amino acids. The CDR3, as DNA: TGTGCTAGCAGCCCTGGACTAGCGGGGTGGGATACGCAGTATTTT. The encoded protein is CASSPGLAGWDTQYF.

CDR3 sequence reads: CASSLVGGGETQYF. The CDR3 DNA sequence: TGTGCCAGCAGCTTAGTAGGCGGGGGAGAGACCCAGTACTTC. This chain joins TRBV7-9 and TRBJ2-5; 7 bases fit TRBD2. The CDR3 is 14 amino acids. Germline CDR1 and CDR2: SEHNR and FQNEAQ (reference sequence). V lost 1 base, J lost 4 bases, and 3 bases stayed unmatched.

The CDR3 nucleotides are TGTGCCAGCAGCTTAGGCACGCTAGCGGTCCAAGAGACCCAGTACTTC. It specifies CASSLGTLAVQETQYF. The chain combines TRBV11-2 with TRBJ2-5; TRBD2 matches 7 bases. CDR1 is SGHAT, CDR2 FQNNGV, per germline. V was clipped by 1 base and J by 1 base; unmatched bases: 6. The length of the CDR3 is 16 residues.

The chain links TRBV5-4 to TRBJ1-2; D call uncertain. This CDR3 is built from 12 residues. Germline V lookup: CDR1 SGHNT, CDR2 YYREEE (reference sequence). CDR3: CVDGTLNYGYTF. As DNA, the CDR3 is TGTGTCGACGGTACCCTTAACTATGGCTACACCTTC.

The chain couples TRBV2 to TRBJ2-7; tentative D call: TRBD1 (6 bases). This CDR3 is built from 13 residues. Trimming removed 7 bases from V and 6 bases from J, with 16 bases in between. The germline V gene has CDR1 SNHLY and CDR2 FYNNEI. The CDR3 here is CASTSGAGSEQYF. DNA of the CDR3: TGTGCCAGCACCTCAGGGGCCGGGTCCGAGCAGTACTTC.

The V gene is TRBV4-2, the J gene TRBJ1-1; D is uncertain. The CDR3 covers 13 residues. V lost 1 base and J 4 bases, leaving 7 bases between the germline ends. Germline-derived CDR1 and CDR2 are LGHNA and YNFKEQ. The CDR3 is CASSQGVGTEAFF. CDR3 coding DNA: TGTGCCAGCAGCCAAGGGGTGGGCACTGAAGCTTTCTTT.

The CDR3, as DNA: TGTGCCATCAGACTAGCAGCGGTCACAGATACGCAGTATTTT. Residues: CAIRLAAVTDTQYF. The chain combines TRBV10-3 with TRBJ2-3, with D possibly being TRBD2 (6 bases). Germline lookup yields CDR1 ENHRY and CDR2 SYGVKD. Trimming stripped 6 bases from V and 2 bases from J, with 12 bases between. The CDR3 extends over 14 amino acids.

The gene calls are TRBV27 and TRBJ1-2; 11 nucleotides align to TRBD1. Germline V gives CDR1 MNHEY, CDR2 SMNVEV (reference sequence). The CDR3 contains 15 residues. The trim removed 3 bases at V and 4 bases at J, leaving 4 bases unmatched. CDR3 DNA sequence: TGTGCCAGCAGTTTCCTTGGGACAGGGGGCTATGGCTACACCTTC. Protein sequence: CASSFLGTGGYGYTF.

The V call is TRBV6-6, the J call TRBJ1-6, with D perhaps matching TRBD1 (5 bases). Looked up from germline, CDR1 is MNHNY and CDR2 is SVGAGI (reference sequence). The V end was cut by 6 bases, the J end by 6 bases, with 12 bases between. The CDR3 totals 14 residues. The CDR3 loop reads CASSTGGINSPLHF. DNA for the CDR3: TGTGCCAGCAGCACGGGGGGAATTAATTCACCCCTCCACTTT.

The chain joins TRBV11-2 to TRBJ2-1; D remains unclear. Trimming cost V 5 bases and J 0 bases, with 11 bases left between them. CDR3 length equals 15 residues. CDR1 is SGHAT, CDR2 FQNNGV, per germline. The CDR3 sequence is CASSATYSSYNEQFF. In DNA form, the CDR3 reads TGTGCCAGCAGCGCCACATACAGCTCCTACAATGAGCAGTTCTTC.

The chain recombines TRBV6-6 with TRBJ2-5; TRBD1 might be the D (6 bases). The CDR3 has 15 amino acids. Trimming shortened V by 5 bases and J by 0 bases, and 13 bases separated the two germline ends. Looked up from germline, CDR1 is MNHNY and CDR2 is SVGAGI (reference sequence). The CDR3, as DNA: TGTGCCAGCAGTCCCACAGGGACCAACCAAGAGACCCAGTACTTC. It specifies CASSPTGTNQETQYF.

The chain carries TRBV9 and TRBJ2-5, with 9 bases matching TRBD2. V shed 1 base, J shed 5 bases, and the junction held 15 bases outside the gene matches. This CDR3 comprises 18 residues. Germline CDR1 SGDLS, CDR2 YYNGEE. DNA for the CDR3: TGTGCCAGCAGCGTAAATAGATTAGGGCGGGGGGGCCACGAGACCCAGTACTTC. This codes for CASSVNRLGRGGHETQYF.

This clone is medium-sized (0.01 to 0.1%) in the sample. V and J are TRBV7-9 and TRBJ1-1, with a possible D match to TRBD1 (5 bases). The CDR3 contains 14 residues. The V end lost 6 bases, the J end lost 1 base, and 12 bases lay between the germline ends. The germline V gene has CDR1 SEHNR and CDR2 FQNEAQ (reference sequence). This chain's CDR3 is CASRPLRGNTEAFF. The CDR3 DNA reads TGTGCCAGCAGACCTCTGAGGGGGAACACTGAAGCTTTCTTT. The variable domain in full, completed from reference TRBV7-9 and TRBJ1-1, reads DTGVSQNPRHKITKRGQNVTFRCDPISEHNRLYWYRQTLGQGPEFLTYFQNEAQLEKSRLLSDRFSAERPKGSFSTLEIQRTEQGDSAMYLCASRPLRGNTEAFFGQGTRLTVV.

The chain is built from TRBV7-8 and TRBJ2-7, with D perhaps TRBD1 (6 bases). This CDR3 has 13 amino acids. Germline CDR1 reads SGHVS; CDR2 reads FQNEAQ. Trimming took 5 bases from V and 5 from J, leaving 13 bases between them. DNA for the CDR3: TGTGCCAGCAGCGTTAACAGGGACCACGAGCAGTACTTC. Protein product: CASSVNRDHEQYF.